Described below is a single T cell receptor (beta chain) sequence and its context. Antigen unknown. This entry is derived from a study of cytomegalovirus exposure and HLA in healthy donors. The study ran its PCR with 60 Vbeta and 13 Jbeta primers. Produced via immunoSEQ multiplex PCR; TCRdb's table is partial and in-frame only. The sample contains 150,000 to 200,000 clones, more than 60% of which appear only once. Germline V CDR1 and CDR2: MDHEN, SYDVKM. With 3 bases clipped from V and 7 bases from J, the junction kept 5 bases outside the gene matches. The CDR3 is made up of 14 amino acids. The study, taken as a whole, reports: Roughly even sequencing depth across donors was the assumption behind the presence/absence analyses. When the data were analyzed later, several of the most significant clusters appeared to be linked to common viral pathogens. An analysis that came later showed most CMV-associated TCR beta chains appearing HLA-restricted.

The chain uses TRBV28 and TRBJ2-2, with 7 bases that match TRBD1. Specimen: PBMCs. The clonotype was recovered from a female donor in good health and CMV-seronegative. Here the CDR3 reads CASSFTGAGGELFF. CDR3 sequence (DNA): TGTGCCAGCAGTTTCACAGGGGCCGGCGGGGAGCTGTTTTTT.